A selection of T cell receptor beta chains follows, all from one sample in a study of CD8+ T cells in alopecia areata. Generated by immunoSEQ multiplex PCR, the TCRdb table keeps only in-frame clones and is missing some. The sample has 100,000 to 140,000 clones, around 83% seen once. The material was CD8+ T cells sorted from blood, obtained at week 24, from a patient treated with tofacitinib. The receptors derive from a human donor with alopecia areata. The CDR3 runs from the conserved cysteine through the conserved F or W. A D gene is named only where the DNA matches it firmly. Rows give clone size only sometimes, using once, few, many, or a class for an expanded clone.

>TRBJ2-1|.|.|14|TRBV4-1
TGCGCCAGCAGCCAAGTCCCGGGATACAATGAGCAGTTCTTC
CASSQVPGYNEQFF
>TRBJ2-3|.|.|13|TRBV7-6
TGTGCCAGCAGCTCCCGGAGGGCCGATACGCAGTATTTT
CASSSRRADTQYF
>TRBJ1-5|.|.|14|TRBV29-1
TGCAGCGTTGAAGTGGGATCAGGGGATCAGCCCCAGCATTTT
CSVEVGSGDQPQHF
>TRBJ2-5|.|TRBD1|19|TRBV10-3
TGTGCCATCAGTGACCATTTCGAATCTGGACAGGGAGCTGGCGAGACCCAGTACTTC
CAISDHFESGQGAGETQYF
>TRBJ2-1|.|.|14|TRBV2
TGTGCCAGCAGTGAACCTACGGTTAACAATGAGCAGTTCTTC
CASSEPTVNNEQFF
>TRBJ2-7|once|.|15|TRBV9
TGTGCCAGCAGCGTAGGGTTCTCTAGCTCCTACGAGCAGTACTTC
CASSVGFSSSYEQYF
>TRBJ1-6|.|TRBD1|15|TRBV6-5
TGTGCCAGCAGTCCTACCACAGGGGTTATTTCACCCCTCCACTTT
CASSPTTGVISPLHF
>TRBJ1-1|.|.|14|TRBV4-3
TGCGCCAGCAGCCAGGGGGTTATTAACACTGAAGCTTTCTTT
CASSQGVINTEAFF
>TRBJ2-7|once|.|16|TRBV7-9
TGTGCCAGCAGCCCTAAGGGGGGACAGAGGTACTACGAGCAGTACTTC
CASSPKGGQRYYEQYF
>TRBJ2-7|.|.|14|TRBV5-6
TGTGCCAGCAGTTTGGACCGGGACAACTACGAGCAGTACTTC
CASSLDRDNYEQYF
>TRBJ2-5|once|TRBD2|13|TRBV7-2
TGTGCCAGCAGCGAGACTAGCATGAGGACCCAGTACTTC
CASSETSMRTQYF
>TRBJ2-3|.|TRBD2|17|TRBV2
TGTGCCAGCAGTGATGGGGGAGCGGGGGTCCTTACAGATACGCAGTATTTT
CASSDGGAGVLTDTQYF
>TRBJ2-1|.|.|14|TRBV6-6
TGTGCCAGCAGTTACTCGAATAACCAGAATGAGCAGTTCTTC
CASSYSNNQNEQFF
>TRBJ1-5|few|.|14|TRBV7-6
TGTGCCAGCAGCAGTGGGACATTGAATCAGCCCCAGCATTTT
CASSSGTLNQPQHF
>TRBJ1-2|.|.|17|TRBV29-1
TGCAGCGTTGATGGTTCGTCCTACGACGCGGAAGGGGGTGGCTACACCTTC
CSVDGSSYDAEGGGYTF
>TRBJ2-1|.|.|12|TRBV5-4
TGTGCCAGCAGCTGGGGATACAATGAGCAGTTCTTC
CASSWGYNEQFF
>TRBJ1-5|.|.|13|TRBV27
TGTGCCAGCAGTTCCGGTATAGGTCAGCCCCAGCATTTT
CASSSGIGQPQHF
>TRBJ2-7|few|.|14|TRBV5-1
TGCGCCAGCAGCCCACGGAGGGCGGGGAACGAGCAGTACTTC
CASSPRRAGNEQYF
>TRBJ2-2|.|.|14|TRBV30
TGTGCCTGGAGTTCGGGACTGGGTACCGGGGAGCTGTTTTTT
CAWSSGLGTGELFF
>TRBJ1-1|.|TRBD1|14|TRBV11-2
TGTGCCAGCAGCTCCCGGGACAGGGTACCTGAAGCTTTCTTT
CASSSRDRVPEAFF
>TRBJ2-5|.|.|12|TRBV7-2
TGTGCCAGCAGCCCCCCGGGGGAGACCCAGTACTTC
CASSPPGETQYF
>TRBJ2-7|few|TRBD1|15|TRBV7-9
TGTGCCAGCAGCCCATCTGGGGGACAGGGCTACGAGCAGTACTTC
CASSPSGGQGYEQYF
>TRBJ1-2|.|TRBD1|16|TRBV5-1
TGCGCCAGCAGCTTGGGAGACAGGGAAAGGATCTATGGCTACACCTTC
CASSLGDRERIYGYTF
>TRBJ2-5|few|.|14|TRBV7-9
TGTGCCAGCAGACCTACAGGAGAGGGAGAGACCCAGTACTTC
CASRPTGEGETQYF
>TRBJ1-1|.|.|13|TRBV29-1
TGCAGCGTTGGTGTCAGGGGAGGAACTGAAGCTTTCTTT
CSVGVRGGTEAFF